The sequence of this T cell receptor beta chain was determined in a study of cytomegalovirus exposure and HLA in healthy donors. General study points: Per a prior analysis, the majority of TCR beta V segments were productive roughly 90% or roughly 30% of the time.

On this clone itself: The antigen is not known.

This CDR3 is 13 amino acids long. V was clipped by 0 bases and J by 4 bases, with 6 bases between them. Germline V CDR1 and CDR2: SGHAT, FQNNGV. PCR was performed using 60 Vbeta and 13 Jbeta primers. The data were produced by immunoSEQ multiplex PCR, yet TCRdb's version contains in-frame clones alone and is incomplete. The data hold some 150,000 clones, with approximately 64% observed a single time. The clonotype was recovered from a woman between 40 and 55 years old in good health and CMV-seronegative. The chain couples TRBV11-2 to TRBJ1-1; D not certain. Sequencing used PBMCs. This CDR3 reads CASSLDRSTEAFF. CDR3 nucleotide sequence: TGTGCCAGCAGCTTAGATAGGAGCACTGAAGCTTTCTTT.